This TCR beta chain was profiled in a study of blood T cells in healthy people across ages. PCR was performed a second time for about 7 to 11 cycles using a sample-barcoded 5' primer and a J-beta primer mix. TCRdb redid the calling of the 5' RACE reads with MiXCR, one entry per CDR3 protein. The top ten hold around a sixth of the sample, which has hundreds of thousands of distinct CDR3 sequences, 25% to 30% seen once. Remarks on this clonotype: What it binds is not known.

Study-level results: CMV status of donors was not determined, possibly confounding expanded clonotype changes. There were more naive CD4+ cells and higher diversity in long-lived donors than in aged donors.

Sequencing used blood. The sequence came from a woman aged 80 or over in good health.

CDR3 DNA: TGTGCCAGCAGCCAAGATGGGAGAGGGGCATTCCGCTCGGGGACCCAGTACTTC. The encoded protein is CASSQDGRGAFRSGTQYF. This rearrangement joins TRBV3-1 to TRBJ2-5, with D perhaps assigned TRBD1 or TRBD2 (5 bases each). CDR1 is LGHDT, CDR2 YNNKEL, per germline (reference sequence). The CDR3 totals 18 residues. Between the trimmed V and J ends, which lost 0 bases and 7 bases, there was a span of 24 bases.